This is a list of T cell receptor beta chains from one sample in a study of blood T cell repertoires in COVID-19. TCRdb's copy holds only in-frame clones and misses some; the assay was immunoSEQ multiplex PCR. The sample includes roughly 59,000 clones, more than 75% of them seen just once. The sample consisted of peripheral blood. Receptor source: an elderly man with acute or convalescent COVID-19. CDR3s include the opening cysteine and the closing phenylalanine or tryptophan. A D gene is named only where the DNA matches it firmly. Clone size, where shown, is once, few, many, or a class for clones that have expanded.

d_gene: TRBD1; j_gene: TRBJ1-4; v_gene: TRBV7-9; abundance: NA; CDR3aa: CASSADRAEDEKLFF; CDR3nt: TGTGCCAGCAGCGCCGACAGGGCCGAGGATGAAAAACTGTTTTTT
d_gene: NA; j_gene: TRBJ1-2; v_gene: TRBV29-1; abundance: NA; CDR3aa: CSVDGFSRGNYGYTF; CDR3nt: TGCAGCGTTGACGGTTTTTCCAGGGGTAACTATGGCTACACCTTC
d_gene: TRBD2; j_gene: TRBJ2-7; v_gene: TRBV4-2; abundance: NA; CDR3aa: CASSQAGPGLVAHEQYF; CDR3nt: TGTGCCAGCAGCCAGGCGGGCCCGGGACTAGTTGCCCACGAGCAGTACTTC
d_gene: NA; j_gene: TRBJ1-1; v_gene: TRBV5-5; abundance: NA; CDR3aa: CASSWVTEGTEAFF; CDR3nt: TGTGCCAGCAGCTGGGTAACAGAGGGCACTGAAGCTTTCTTT
d_gene: NA; j_gene: TRBJ2-1; v_gene: TRBV3-1/TRBV3-2; abundance: NA; CDR3aa: CASSQGIGANEQFF; CDR3nt: TGTGCCAGCAGCCAAGGAATAGGGGCCAATGAGCAGTTCTTC
d_gene: TRBD1; j_gene: TRBJ1-1; v_gene: TRBV5-1; abundance: once; CDR3aa: CASSWRGPTTEAFF; CDR3nt: TGCGCCAGCAGCTGGAGGGGGCCGACCACTGAAGCTTTCTTT
d_gene: NA; j_gene: TRBJ1-6; v_gene: TRBV12-5; abundance: few; CDR3aa: CASAPEGPYNSPLHF; CDR3nt: TGTGCTAGTGCCCCGGAGGGCCCCTATAATTCACCCCTCCACTTT
d_gene: NA; j_gene: TRBJ2-3; v_gene: TRBV6-5; abundance: NA; CDR3aa: CASSRKMGRDTQYF; CDR3nt: TGTGCCAGCAGTCGAAAGATGGGCCGGGATACGCAGTATTTT
d_gene: TRBD1; j_gene: TRBJ1-5; v_gene: TRBV19; abundance: NA; CDR3aa: CASTVGQGPSPQHF; CDR3nt: TGTGCCAGTACGGTGGGACAGGGACCTTCACCCCAGCATTTT
d_gene: NA; j_gene: TRBJ2-5; v_gene: TRBV2; abundance: once; CDR3aa: CASRFYSQETQYF; CDR3nt: TGTGCCAGCAGATTTTACAGCCAAGAGACCCAGTACTTC
d_gene: TRBD1; j_gene: TRBJ1-2; v_gene: TRBV12-3/TRBV12-4; abundance: NA; CDR3aa: CASTRQGNYGYTF; CDR3nt: TGTGCCAGCACCAGACAGGGAAACTATGGCTACACCTTC
d_gene: TRBD1; j_gene: TRBJ2-7; v_gene: TRBV6-5; abundance: NA; CDR3aa: CASSTPRDSFYEQYF; CDR3nt: TGTGCCAGCAGTACGCCTCGGGACAGTTTCTACGAGCAGTACTTC
d_gene: NA; j_gene: TRBJ2-1; v_gene: TRBV5-1; abundance: NA; CDR3aa: CASSWDGAGSYNEQFF; CDR3nt: TGCGCCAGCAGTTGGGACGGGGCGGGGTCCTACAATGAGCAGTTCTTC
d_gene: TRBD2; j_gene: TRBJ2-1; v_gene: TRBV10-3; abundance: NA; CDR3aa: CAITSGAASGEQFF; CDR3nt: TGTGCCATCACGAGCGGGGCGGCGTCTGGTGAGCAGTTCTTC
d_gene: NA; j_gene: TRBJ2-1; v_gene: TRBV29-1; abundance: NA; CDR3aa: CSVEGGSVYNEQFF; CDR3nt: TGCAGCGTTGAAGGAGGGAGCGTATACAATGAGCAGTTCTTC
d_gene: NA; j_gene: TRBJ2-3; v_gene: TRBV28; abundance: few; CDR3aa: CASSLQRDKPRDTQYF; CDR3nt: TGTGCCAGCAGTTTGCAACGGGACAAGCCGAGGGATACGCAGTATTTT
d_gene: TRBD2; j_gene: TRBJ2-3; v_gene: TRBV10-3; abundance: once; CDR3aa: CATQASGSRTDTQYF; CDR3nt: TGTGCCACCCAGGCTAGCGGGAGCCGCACAGATACGCAGTATTTT
d_gene: TRBD1; j_gene: TRBJ1-1; v_gene: TRBV27; abundance: medium-sized; CDR3aa: CASSPRQGVNEAFF; CDR3nt: TGTGCCAGCAGTCCCCGACAGGGGGTCAATGAAGCTTTCTTT
d_gene: TRBD1; j_gene: TRBJ2-2; v_gene: TRBV5-4; abundance: NA; CDR3aa: CASSPSIGQAGELFF; CDR3nt: TGTGCCAGCAGCCCATCTATCGGACAGGCCGGGGAGCTGTTTTTT
d_gene: TRBD1; j_gene: TRBJ2-7; v_gene: TRBV5-1; abundance: NA; CDR3aa: CASSPAAGQGREQYF; CDR3nt: TGCGCCAGCAGCCCGGCAGCGGGACAGGGTCGCGAGCAGTACTTC
d_gene: NA; j_gene: TRBJ1-3; v_gene: TRBV10-3; abundance: once; CDR3aa: CAIGQSGNTIYF; CDR3nt: TGTGCCATCGGACAGTCCGGAAACACCATATATTTT
d_gene: TRBD2; j_gene: TRBJ2-6; v_gene: TRBV19; abundance: NA; CDR3aa: CASSIEVGGYYVLTF; CDR3nt: TGTGCCAGTAGTATAGAGGTCGGGGGGTATTACGTCCTGACTTTC
d_gene: NA; j_gene: TRBJ2-1; v_gene: TRBV28; abundance: once; CDR3aa: CASGDTYNEQFF; CDR3nt: TGTGCTTCCGGAGATACCTACAATGAGCAGTTCTTC
d_gene: NA; j_gene: TRBJ1-1; v_gene: TRBV10-3; abundance: NA; CDR3aa: CAISEPSGVNTEAFF; CDR3nt: TGTGCCATCAGTGAGCCCTCAGGTGTGAACACTGAAGCTTTCTTT
d_gene: NA; j_gene: TRBJ1-3; v_gene: TRBV28; abundance: NA; CDR3aa: CASRSYLDSSGNTIYF; CDR3nt: TGTGCCAGCAGGAGCTACTTAGACAGCTCTGGAAACACCATATATTTT
d_gene: NA; j_gene: TRBJ2-7; v_gene: TRBV29-1; abundance: NA; CDR3aa: CSVVQLMSMGEQYF; CDR3nt: TGCAGCGTTGTACAGCTCATGTCGATGGGTGAGCAGTACTTC
d_gene: TRBD2; j_gene: TRBJ2-2; v_gene: TRBV5-1; abundance: NA; CDR3aa: CASSSLGLAGGSTGELFF; CDR3nt: TGCGCCAGCAGCTCTTTGGGACTAGCGGGAGGGAGCACCGGGGAGCTGTTTTTT
d_gene: TRBD2; j_gene: TRBJ2-7; v_gene: TRBV9; abundance: NA; CDR3aa: CASSPGGLPGYEQYF; CDR3nt: TGTGCCAGCAGCCCGGGGGGACTTCCCGGGTACGAGCAGTACTTC